This entry describes one TCR beta chain. The antigen remains unidentified. Other DNA sequences in the sample encode the same CDR3. Germline V gives CDR1 MNHEY, CDR2 SMNVEV (reference sequence). This CDR3 comprises 12 residues. Trimming took 6 bases from V and 1 from J, leaving 4 bases between them. The sort gate was single viable CD3+CD4+CD8-CD45RO+ cells for memory CD4+ T cells. Serostatus was set by detecting CMV pp150, pp28, p38, p52 IgG. Positive selection with CD4 microbeads enriched total CD4+ T cells. The sample comes from a study of memory CD4+ T cells and cytomegalovirus serostatus. Study-wide findings and caveats: Suggested: most of the CMV-linked TCR signature lies in CD4+ memory cells.

As processed by the authors: After removing out-of-frame reads, 2,204,828 distinct TCRbeta sequences remained. Sequencing used immunoSEQ multiplex PCR; TCRdb keeps in-frame clones, though not all of them. D and trimming come from the DNA, and the V and J calls and clone size come from that table. This table holds 46,000 or so clones, 60% to 85% found once. The chain joins TRBV27 to TRBJ1-5; no clear D. Material: memory CD4+ T cells from blood. The sequence came from an adult in good health and CMV-seronegative. Here the CDR3 reads CASRTSNQPQHF. CDR3 DNA: TGTGCCAGCAGAACCAGCAATCAGCCCCAGCATTTT.